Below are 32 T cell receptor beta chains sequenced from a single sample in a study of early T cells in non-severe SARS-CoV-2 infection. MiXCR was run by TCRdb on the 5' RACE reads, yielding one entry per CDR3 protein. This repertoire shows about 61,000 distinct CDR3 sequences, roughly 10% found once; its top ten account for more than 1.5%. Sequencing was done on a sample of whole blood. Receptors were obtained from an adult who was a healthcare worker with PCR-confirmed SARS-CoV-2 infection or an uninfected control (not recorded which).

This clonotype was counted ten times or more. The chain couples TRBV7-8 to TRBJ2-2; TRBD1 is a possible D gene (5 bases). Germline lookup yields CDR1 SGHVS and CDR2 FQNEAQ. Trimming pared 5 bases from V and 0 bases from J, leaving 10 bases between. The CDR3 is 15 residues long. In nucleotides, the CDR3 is TGTGCCAGCAGCATAGGGGCTTCGAACACCGGGGAGCTGTTTTTT. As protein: CASSIGASNTGELFF.

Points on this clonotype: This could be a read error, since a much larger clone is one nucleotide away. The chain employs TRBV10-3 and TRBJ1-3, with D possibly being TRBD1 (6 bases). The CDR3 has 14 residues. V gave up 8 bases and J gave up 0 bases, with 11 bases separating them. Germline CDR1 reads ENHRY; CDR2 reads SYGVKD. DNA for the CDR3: TGTGCCATCGGGGGCACGGGCTCTGGAAACACCATATATTTT. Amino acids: CAIGGTGSGNTIYF.

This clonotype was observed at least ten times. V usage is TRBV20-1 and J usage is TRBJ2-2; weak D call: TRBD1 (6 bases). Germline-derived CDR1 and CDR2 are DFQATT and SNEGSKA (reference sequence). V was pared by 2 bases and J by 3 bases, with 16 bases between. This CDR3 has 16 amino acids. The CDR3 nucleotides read TGCAGTGCTAGACCCCCTTTGGGGGCTCACACCGGGGAGCTGTTTTTT. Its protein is CSARPPLGAHTGELFF.

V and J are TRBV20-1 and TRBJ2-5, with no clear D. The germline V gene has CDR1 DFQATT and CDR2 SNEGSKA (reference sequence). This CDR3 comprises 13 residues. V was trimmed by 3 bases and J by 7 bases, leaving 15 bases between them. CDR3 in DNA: TGCAGTGCTAGGGCTTCGAACCCAGGGACCCAGTACTTC. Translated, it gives CSARASNPGTQYF.

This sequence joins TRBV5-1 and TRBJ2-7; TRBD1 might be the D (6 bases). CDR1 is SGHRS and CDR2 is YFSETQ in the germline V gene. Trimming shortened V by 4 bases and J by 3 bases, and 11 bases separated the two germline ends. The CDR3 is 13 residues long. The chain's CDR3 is CASSLRTDYEQYF. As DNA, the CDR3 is TGCGCCAGCAGCCTGAGGACAGACTACGAGCAGTACTTC. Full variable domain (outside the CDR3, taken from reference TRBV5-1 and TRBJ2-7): KAGVTQTPRYLIKTRGQQVTLSCSPISGHRSVSWYQQTPGQGLQFLFEYFSETQRNKGNFPGRFSGRQFSNSRSEMNVSTLELGDSALYLCASSLRTDYEQYFGPGTRLTVT.

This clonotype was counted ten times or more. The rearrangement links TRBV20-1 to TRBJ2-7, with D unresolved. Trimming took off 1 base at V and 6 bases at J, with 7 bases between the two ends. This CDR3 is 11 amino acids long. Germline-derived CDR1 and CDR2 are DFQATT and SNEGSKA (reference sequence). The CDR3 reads CSARALGEQYF. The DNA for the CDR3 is TGCAGTGCTAGAGCGCTTGGCGAGCAGTACTTC.

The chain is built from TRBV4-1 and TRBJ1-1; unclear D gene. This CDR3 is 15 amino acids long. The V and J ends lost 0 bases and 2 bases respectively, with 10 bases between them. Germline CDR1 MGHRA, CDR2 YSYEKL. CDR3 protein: CASSQDWAVNTEAFF. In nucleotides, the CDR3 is TGCGCCAGCAGCCAAGATTGGGCTGTAAACACTGAAGCTTTCTTT.

The CDR3, as DNA: TGTGCCAGCAGCGGGGCAGATACGCAGTATTTT. This codes for CASSGADTQYF. The V call is TRBV9, the J call TRBJ2-3; D gene ambiguous. The length of the CDR3 is 11 residues. Germline-derived CDR1 and CDR2 are SGDLS and YYNGEE. The V end lost 3 bases, the J end lost 4 bases, and 3 bases lay between the germline ends.

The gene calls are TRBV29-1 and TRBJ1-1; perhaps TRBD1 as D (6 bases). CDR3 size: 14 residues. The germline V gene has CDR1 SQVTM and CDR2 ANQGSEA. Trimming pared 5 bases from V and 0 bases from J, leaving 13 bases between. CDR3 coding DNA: TGCAGCGTTCTACAGGGCTTCATGAACACTGAAGCTTTCTTT. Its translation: CSVLQGFMNTEAFF.

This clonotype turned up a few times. CDR3 nucleotides: TGTGCCAGCAGCAAAAGGACTAGCGGGGCCGTCTACAATGAGCAGTTCTTC. It codes for CASSKRTSGAVYNEQFF. The V gene is TRBV7-2, the J gene TRBJ2-1, with 12 bases matching TRBD2. Germline V gives CDR1 SGHTA, CDR2 FQGNSA. This CDR3 is built from 17 residues. J was trimmed by 3 bases and V by 5 bases; bases with no gene match: 8.

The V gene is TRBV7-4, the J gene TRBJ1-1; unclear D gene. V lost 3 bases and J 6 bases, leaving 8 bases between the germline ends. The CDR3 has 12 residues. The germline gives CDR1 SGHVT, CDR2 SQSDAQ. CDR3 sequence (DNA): TGTGCCAGCAGCTTCGCGGTGGCTGAAGCTTTCTTT. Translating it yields CASSFAVAEAFF.

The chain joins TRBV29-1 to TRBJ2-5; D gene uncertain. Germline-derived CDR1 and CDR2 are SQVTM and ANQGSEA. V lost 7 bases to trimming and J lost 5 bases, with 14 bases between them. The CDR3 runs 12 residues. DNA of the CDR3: TGCAGCGCCTCCCGGGTCGGGGAGACCCAGTACTTC. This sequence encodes CSASRVGETQYF. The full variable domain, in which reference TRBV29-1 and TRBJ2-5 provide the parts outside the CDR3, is SAVISQKPSRDICQRGTSLTIQCQVDSQVTMMFWYRQQPGQSLTLIATANQGSEATYESGFVIDKFPISRPNLTFSTLTVSNMSPEDSSIYLCSASRVGETQYFGPGTRLLVL.

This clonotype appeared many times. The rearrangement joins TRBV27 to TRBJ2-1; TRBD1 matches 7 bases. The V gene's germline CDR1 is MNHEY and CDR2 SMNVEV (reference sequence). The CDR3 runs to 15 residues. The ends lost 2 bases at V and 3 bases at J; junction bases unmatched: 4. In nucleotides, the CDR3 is TGTGCCAGCAGTTTAATGGGACAGTTCTACAATGAGCAGTTCTTC. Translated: CASSLMGQFYNEQFF.

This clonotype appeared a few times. The CDR3 DNA reads TGTGCCATCAGTAAACGGTCCCATTCCTCCTACGAGCAGTACTTC. Protein product: CAISKRSHSSYEQYF. The genes are TRBV10-3 and TRBJ2-7; D not resolved. The ends were cut back, 5 bases at V and 0 bases at J, with 14 bases in the middle. Germline V gene lookup returns CDR1 ENHRY and CDR2 SYGVKD. This CDR3 has 15 residues.

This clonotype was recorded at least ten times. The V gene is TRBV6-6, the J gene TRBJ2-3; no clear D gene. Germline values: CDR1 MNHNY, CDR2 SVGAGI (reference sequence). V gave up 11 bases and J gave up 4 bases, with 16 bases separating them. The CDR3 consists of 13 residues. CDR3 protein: CAVRRSTSDTQYF. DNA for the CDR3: TGTGCCGTAAGACGGTCCACGTCAGATACGCAGTATTTT.

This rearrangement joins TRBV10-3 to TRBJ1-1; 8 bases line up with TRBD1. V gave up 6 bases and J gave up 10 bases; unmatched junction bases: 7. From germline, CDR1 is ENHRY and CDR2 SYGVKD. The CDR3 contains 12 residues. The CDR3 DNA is TGTGCCATCAGCACGGGTGACAGGGGAGCTTTCTTT. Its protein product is CAISTGDRGAFF.

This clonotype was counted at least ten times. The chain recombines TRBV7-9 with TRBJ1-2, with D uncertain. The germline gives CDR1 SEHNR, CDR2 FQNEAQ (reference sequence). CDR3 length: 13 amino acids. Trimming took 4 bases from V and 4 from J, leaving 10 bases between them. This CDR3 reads CASSYWPIYGYTF. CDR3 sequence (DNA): TGTGCCAGCAGCTACTGGCCAATCTATGGCTACACCTTC. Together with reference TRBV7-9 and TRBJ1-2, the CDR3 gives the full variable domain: DTGVSQNPRHKITKRGQNVTFRCDPISEHNRLYWYRQTLGQGPEFLTYFQNEAQLEKSRLLSDRFSAERPKGSFSTLEIQRTEQGDSAMYLCASSYWPIYGYTFGSGTRLTVV.

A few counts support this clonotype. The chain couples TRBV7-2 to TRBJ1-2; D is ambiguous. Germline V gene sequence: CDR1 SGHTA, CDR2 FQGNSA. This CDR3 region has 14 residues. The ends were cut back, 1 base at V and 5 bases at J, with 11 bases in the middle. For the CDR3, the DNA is TGTGCCAGCAGCTTAGGGGCAGACCCATATGGCTACACCTTC. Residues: CASSLGADPYGYTF.

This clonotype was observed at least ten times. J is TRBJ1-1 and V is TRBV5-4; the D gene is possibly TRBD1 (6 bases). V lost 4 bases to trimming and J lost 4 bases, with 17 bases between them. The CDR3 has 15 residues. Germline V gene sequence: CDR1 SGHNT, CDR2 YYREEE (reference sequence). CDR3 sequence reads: CASSARGGGGTEAFF. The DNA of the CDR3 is TGTGCCAGCAGCGCAAGGGGGGGAGGTGGCACTGAAGCTTTCTTT.

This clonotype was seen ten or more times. As DNA, the CDR3 is TGTGCCAGCAGCCTCGACAGGGGTAATGAAAAACTGTTTTTT. This gives the protein CASSLDRGNEKLFF. The V call is TRBV11-2, the J call TRBJ1-4, with 8 nucleotides matching TRBD1. The CDR3 has 14 amino acids. The ends lost 5 bases at V and 4 bases at J; junction bases unmatched: 3. Looked up from germline, CDR1 is SGHAT and CDR2 is FQNNGV.

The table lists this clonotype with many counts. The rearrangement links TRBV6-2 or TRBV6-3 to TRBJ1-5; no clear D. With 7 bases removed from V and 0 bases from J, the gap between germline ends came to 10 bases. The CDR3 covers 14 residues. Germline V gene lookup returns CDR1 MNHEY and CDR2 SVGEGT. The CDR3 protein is CASTTGNSNQPQHF. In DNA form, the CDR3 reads TGTGCCAGCACCACGGGTAATAGCAATCAGCCCCAGCATTTT.

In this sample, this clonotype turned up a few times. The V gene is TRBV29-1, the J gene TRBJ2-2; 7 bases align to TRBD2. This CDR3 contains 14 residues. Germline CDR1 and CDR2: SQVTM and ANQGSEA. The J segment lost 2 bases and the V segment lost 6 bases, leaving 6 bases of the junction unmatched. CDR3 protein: CSVMGLLNTGELFF. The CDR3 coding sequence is TGCAGCGTCATGGGACTACTCAACACCGGGGAGCTGTTTTTT.

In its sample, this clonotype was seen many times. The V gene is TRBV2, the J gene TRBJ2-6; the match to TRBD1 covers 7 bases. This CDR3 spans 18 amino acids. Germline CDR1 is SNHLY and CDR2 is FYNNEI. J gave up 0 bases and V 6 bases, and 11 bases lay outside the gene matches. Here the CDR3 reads CASRGPGQPSSGANVLTF. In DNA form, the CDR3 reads TGTGCCAGCAGGGGTCCGGGACAGCCTTCCTCTGGGGCCAACGTCCTGACTTTC.

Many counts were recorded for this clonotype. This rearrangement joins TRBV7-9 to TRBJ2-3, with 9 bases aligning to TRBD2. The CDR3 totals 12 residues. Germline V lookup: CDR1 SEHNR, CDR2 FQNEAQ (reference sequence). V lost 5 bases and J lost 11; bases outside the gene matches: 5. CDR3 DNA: TGTGCCAGCAGCCCCCCACTAGCGGGGCAGTATTTT. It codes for CASSPPLAGQYF.

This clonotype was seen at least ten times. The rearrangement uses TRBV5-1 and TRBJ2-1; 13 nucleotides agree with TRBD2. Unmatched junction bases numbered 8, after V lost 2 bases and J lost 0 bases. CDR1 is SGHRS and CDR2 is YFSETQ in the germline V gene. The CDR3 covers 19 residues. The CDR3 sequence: CASSLDGTSGITSYNEQFF. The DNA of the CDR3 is TGCGCCAGCAGCTTAGACGGGACTAGCGGGATAACCTCCTACAATGAGCAGTTCTTC.

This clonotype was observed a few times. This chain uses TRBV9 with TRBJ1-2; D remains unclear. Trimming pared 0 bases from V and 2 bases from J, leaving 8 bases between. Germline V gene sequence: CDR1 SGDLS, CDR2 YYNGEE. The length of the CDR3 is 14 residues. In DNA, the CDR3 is TGTGCCAGCAGCGTAGCTTTGGGGAACTATGGCTACACCTTC. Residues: CASSVALGNYGYTF.

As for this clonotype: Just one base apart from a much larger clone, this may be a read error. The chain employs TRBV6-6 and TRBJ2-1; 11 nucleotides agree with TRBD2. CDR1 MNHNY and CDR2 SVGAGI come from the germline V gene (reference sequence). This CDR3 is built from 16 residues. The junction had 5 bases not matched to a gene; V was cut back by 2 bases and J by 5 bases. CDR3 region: CASSYVTSGTNNEQFF. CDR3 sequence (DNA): TGTGCCAGCAGTTACGTGACTAGCGGGACCAACAATGAGCAGTTCTTC.

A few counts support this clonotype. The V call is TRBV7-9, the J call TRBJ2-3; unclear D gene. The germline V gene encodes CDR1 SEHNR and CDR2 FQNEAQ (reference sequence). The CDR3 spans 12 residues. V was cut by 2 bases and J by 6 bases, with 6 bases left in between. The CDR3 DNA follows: TGTGCCAGCAGCTTAACGGATGATACGCAGTATTTT. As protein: CASSLTDDTQYF.

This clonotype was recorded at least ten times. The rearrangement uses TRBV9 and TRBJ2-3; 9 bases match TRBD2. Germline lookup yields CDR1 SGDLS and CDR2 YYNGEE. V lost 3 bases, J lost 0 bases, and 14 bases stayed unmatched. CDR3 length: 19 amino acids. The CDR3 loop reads CASSERGGLAESSTDTQYF. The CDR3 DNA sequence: TGTGCCAGCAGCGAAAGAGGGGGACTAGCAGAATCTAGCACAGATACGCAGTATTTT.

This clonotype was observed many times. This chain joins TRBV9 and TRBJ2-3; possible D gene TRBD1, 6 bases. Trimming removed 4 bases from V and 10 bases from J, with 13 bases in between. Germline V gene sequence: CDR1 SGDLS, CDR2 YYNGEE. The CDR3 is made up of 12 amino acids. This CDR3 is CASSLYRDAQYF. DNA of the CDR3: TGTGCCAGCAGCCTTTACAGGGACGCGCAGTATTTT. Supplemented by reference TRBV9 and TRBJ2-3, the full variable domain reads DSGVTQTPKHLITATGQRVTLRCSPRSGDLSVYWYQQSLDQGLQFLIQYYNGEERAKGNILERFSAQQFPDLHSELNLSSLELGDSALYFCASSLYRDAQYFGPGTRLTVL.

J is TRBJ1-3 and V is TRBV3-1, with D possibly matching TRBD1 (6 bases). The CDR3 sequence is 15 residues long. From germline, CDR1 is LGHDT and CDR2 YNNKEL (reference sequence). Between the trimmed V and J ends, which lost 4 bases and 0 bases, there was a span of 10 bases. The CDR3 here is CASSRQEYSGNTIYF. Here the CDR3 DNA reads TGTGCCAGCAGCCGACAGGAGTACTCTGGAAACACCATATATTTT.

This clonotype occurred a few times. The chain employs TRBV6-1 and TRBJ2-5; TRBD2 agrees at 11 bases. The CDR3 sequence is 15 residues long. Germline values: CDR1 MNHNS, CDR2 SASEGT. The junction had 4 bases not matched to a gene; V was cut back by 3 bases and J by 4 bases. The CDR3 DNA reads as TGTGCCAGCAGTGACGGGCTAGCGGGGGGAGAGACCCAGTACTTC. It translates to CASSDGLAGGETQYF.